Listed here are 19 T cell receptor beta chains from one sample, sequenced in a study of Ad26.COV2.S vaccination and SARS-CoV-2 variants. As for treatment: 15 to 20 received Ad26.COV2.S at low or high dose, single or two shots; 5 received placebo; per-sample allocation not given. Sampling was done on day 63 after the first vaccine or placebo injection. The protocol was immunoSEQ multiplex PCR, while the TCRdb copy is restricted to in-frame clones and leaves out a portion. Seen here are some 390,000 clones, approximately 90% observed once, and the top ten hold over 1.5%. The input for sequencing was peripheral blood, taken in a trial of Ad26.COV2.S vaccine versus placebo. All receptors derive from a person between 18 and 65 years old who received the Ad26.COV2.S COVID-19 vaccine or a placebo.

The chain has TRBV2 and TRBJ1-6, with D hard to call. V was clipped by 8 bases and J by 10 bases, with 21 bases between them. CDR3 length: 15 amino acids. CDR1 and CDR2 (germline): SNHLY, FYNNEI. The DNA for the CDR3 is TGTGCCAGCGGCTGGCGGAGGGATGGGAAATCACCCCTCCACTTT. Its protein product is CASGWRRDGKSPLHF.

This clone was counted only a few times. The chain links TRBV6-5 to TRBJ2-5; perhaps TRBD2 as D (6 bases). V was pared by 6 bases and J by 7 bases, with 15 bases between. The germline CDR1 and CDR2 sequences are MNHEY and SVGAGI. This CDR3 spans 13 amino acids. CDR3 in amino acids: CASRAGSRATQYF. The CDR3 bases are TGTGCCAGCAGGGCGGGATCCCGGGCGACCCAGTACTTC.

The chain recombines TRBV7-2 with TRBJ2-5, with 7 bases matching TRBD1. CDR3 length: 13 residues. The J segment lost 4 bases and the V segment lost 5 bases, leaving 4 bases of the junction unmatched. Germline CDR1 SGHTA, CDR2 FQGNSA. CDR3 coding DNA: TGTGCCAGCAGCGAAACAGGGGTAGAGACCCAGTACTTC. This sequence encodes CASSETGVETQYF.

This rearrangement joins TRBV7-8 to TRBJ1-1, with D unclear. The CDR3 consists of 13 residues. Deletions cut 1 base from V and 2 bases from J, with 5 bases between. Germline V lookup: CDR1 SGHVS, CDR2 FQNEAQ. CDR3 DNA: TGTGCCAGCAGCTTAGAGAGAAACACTGAAGCTTTCTTT. Translated, it gives CASSLERNTEAFF.

This rearrangement joins TRBV2 to TRBJ2-7; 7 bases are shared with TRBD1. Germline lookup yields CDR1 SNHLY and CDR2 FYNNEI. The junction had 8 bases not matched to a gene; V was cut back by 6 bases and J by 0 bases. There are 15 residues in the CDR3. The CDR3 nucleotides are TGTGCCAGCAGGGAACAGGGGCCTAGCTCCTACGAGCAGTACTTC. The encoded protein is CASREQGPSSYEQYF.

V usage is TRBV27 and J usage is TRBJ1-5; D is ambiguous. The ends were cut back, 5 bases at V and 0 bases at J, with 14 bases in the middle. Germline CDR1 reads MNHEY; CDR2 reads SMNVEV (reference sequence). CDR3 length equals 16 residues. The CDR3: CASSLVGGISNQPQHF. DNA of the CDR3: TGTGCCAGCAGTCTTGTGGGAGGGATTAGCAATCAGCCCCAGCATTTT.

V gene TRBV2 combines with J gene TRBJ1-1; D perhaps matches TRBD1 (5 bases). The CDR3 spans 13 residues. Between the trimmed V and J ends, which lost 3 bases and 2 bases, there was a span of 7 bases. Germline V gene lookup returns CDR1 SNHLY and CDR2 FYNNEI. CDR3 loop: CASSEGENTEAFF. The CDR3 region has the DNA TGTGCCAGCAGTGAGGGGGAAAACACTGAAGCTTTCTTT.

The chain combines TRBV5-1 with TRBJ2-6; D gene ambiguous. The CDR3 has 15 residues. V lost 1 base to trimming and J lost 0 bases, with 5 bases between them. Germline values: CDR1 SGHRS, CDR2 YFSETQ. The CDR3 reads CASSLRFSGANVLTF. Written as DNA, the CDR3 is TGCGCCAGCAGCTTGCGCTTCTCTGGGGCCAACGTCCTGACTTTC.

This chain uses TRBV6-4 with TRBJ1-6; D remains ambiguous. This CDR3 region has 15 residues. With 6 bases removed from V and 6 bases from J, the gap between germline ends came to 15 bases. In germline, CDR1 is MRHNA, CDR2 SNTAGT. Here the CDR3 DNA reads TGTGCCAGCAGCCCTGAACTTGGCGGTAATTCACCCCTCCACTTT. Protein product: CASSPELGGNSPLHF.

This chain uses TRBV28 with TRBJ2-5; no clear D gene. V was trimmed by 6 bases and J by 4 bases, leaving 9 bases between them. This CDR3 is 12 amino acids long. Germline values: CDR1 MDHEN, CDR2 SYDVKM. CDR3 sequence: CASRDPGETQYF. Here the CDR3 DNA reads TGTGCCAGCAGAGACCCGGGAGAGACCCAGTACTTC. Drawing the rest from reference TRBV28 and TRBJ2-5, the complete variable domain is DVKVTQSSRYLVKRTGEKVFLECVQDMDHENMFWYRQDPGLGLRLIYFSYDVKMKEKGDIPEGYSVSREKKERFSLILESASTNQTSMYLCASRDPGETQYFGPGTRLLVL.

V is TRBV11-1 and J is TRBJ1-1; 8 positions match TRBD1. Germline V gene sequence: CDR1 SGHAT, CDR2 FQDESV (reference sequence). This CDR3 comprises 13 residues. The V segment lost 4 bases and the J segment 6 bases; nucleotides outside the gene matches: 4. CDR3 nucleotide sequence: TGTGCCAGCAGCTCGGGACAGGTCCCTGAAGCTTTCTTT. As protein: CASSSGQVPEAFF.

This rearrangement joins TRBV5-4 to TRBJ2-5, with D possibly matching TRBD2 (6 bases). Germline CDR1 SGHNT, CDR2 YYREEE (reference sequence). The CDR3 runs to 15 residues. The germline V and J ends were trimmed by 4 bases and 0 bases, with 13 bases remaining between them. The DNA for the CDR3 is TGTGCCAGCAGCATAGGTCTAGCGAACCAAGAGACCCAGTACTTC. It is translated as CASSIGLANQETQYF.

The chain employs TRBV28 and TRBJ2-1; D might be TRBD1 (6 bases). Germline V lookup: CDR1 MDHEN, CDR2 SYDVKM. V was cut by 1 base and J by 0 bases, with 16 bases left in between. CDR3 length equals 18 residues. In DNA, the CDR3 is TGTGCCAGCAGTTTATCCCCTTTTAGGGGGAGCTCCTACAATGAGCAGTTCTTC. Protein sequence: CASSLSPFRGSSYNEQFF.

DNA for the CDR3: TGTGCCAGCAGCTTGGGACAGGGAACCATGAACACTGAAGCTTTCTTT. Amino acids: CASSLGQGTMNTEAFF. The chain is built from TRBV5-6 and TRBJ1-1; 7 bases line up with TRBD1. The CDR3 loop spans 16 amino acids. V gave up 0 bases and J gave up 0 bases; unmatched junction bases: 5. Germline CDR1 reads SGHDT; CDR2 reads YYEEEE.

This clone was recorded only once. The rearrangement joins TRBV28 to TRBJ1-6; 10 bases are shared with TRBD1. Per the germline V gene, CDR1 is MDHEN and CDR2 is SYDVKM. The V gene end was trimmed by 10 bases and the J gene end by 7 bases; junction bases not matched to a gene: 4. The CDR3 has 13 amino acids. Written as DNA, the CDR3 is TGTGCCATCCCGGGACAGGGGAATTCACCCCTCCACTTT. Translated, it gives CAIPGQGNSPLHF. Based on the CDR3 plus reference TRBV28 and TRBJ1-6, the full variable domain is DVKVTQSSRYLVKRTGEKVFLECVQDMDHENMFWYRQDPGLGLRLIYFSYDVKMKEKGDIPEGYSVSREKKERFSLILESASTNQTSMYLCAIPGQGNSPLHFGNGTRLTVT.

The gene calls are TRBV7-9 and TRBJ2-7; D ambiguous. This CDR3 has 13 residues. Germline V gives CDR1 SEHNR, CDR2 FQNEAQ (reference sequence). Trimming shortened V by 1 base and J by 4 bases, and 8 bases separated the two germline ends. The CDR3 sequence: CASSLEVTYEQYF. As DNA, the CDR3 is TGTGCCAGCAGCTTAGAGGTGACGTACGAGCAGTACTTC.

The chain joins TRBV28 to TRBJ2-1, with TRBD2 identical over 9 bases. Germline V CDR1 and CDR2: MDHEN, SYDVKM. There are 17 residues in the CDR3. V lost 6 bases to trimming and J lost 0 bases; unmatched junction nucleotides: 9. CDR3 region: CASRQTSGSRSYNEQFF. CDR3 nucleotide sequence: TGTGCCAGCAGACAAACTAGCGGGTCACGCTCCTACAATGAGCAGTTCTTC.

The chain joins TRBV27 to TRBJ1-2, with D uncertain. The V end lost 8 bases, the J end lost 8 bases, and 21 bases lay between the germline ends. Germline loops: CDR1 MNHEY, CDR2 SMNVEV (reference sequence). The CDR3 runs to 14 residues. The CDR3 sequence is CASGFSRGSWGYTF. The CDR3 DNA follows: TGTGCCAGCGGGTTCAGTCGAGGCTCTTGGGGCTACACCTTC.

The rearrangement joins TRBV6-5 to TRBJ2-3; TRBD1 agrees at 8 bases. The CDR3 runs 16 residues. CDR1 MNHEY and CDR2 SVGAGI come from the germline V gene. J gave up 3 bases and V 2 bases, and 7 bases lay outside the gene matches. This CDR3 is CASSYRQGMRTDTQYF. Here the CDR3 DNA reads TGTGCCAGCAGTTACAGACAGGGGATGCGTACAGATACGCAGTATTTT.